This is a list of T cell receptor beta chains from one sample in a study of blood T cell repertoires in COVID-19. TCRdb keeps only in-frame clones here, not all; method: immunoSEQ multiplex PCR. The profile shows roughly 160,000 clones, around four fifths of them singletons. The sequenced material came from peripheral blood. The receptors stem from a woman aged 60 to 75 with acute or convalescent COVID-19. CDR3s include the opening cysteine and the closing phenylalanine or tryptophan. Each record gives: clone size, J gene, V gene, D gene, CDR3 DNA, CDR3 protein. A D gene is named only where the DNA matches it firmly. Size tells how often a clone was seen (once, few, many) or the class of an expanded clone, and some rows leave it out.

- | TRBJ1-1 | TRBV6-6 | - | TGTGCCAGCAGTTACAAGGACAGAGTTATGAACACTGAAGCTTTCTTT | CASSYKDRVMNTEAFF
- | TRBJ1-5 | TRBV6-5 | - | TGTGCCAGCGCGATAGGGGGTAGCAATCAGCCCCAGCATTTT | CASAIGGSNQPQHF
- | TRBJ2-5 | TRBV7-2 | TRBD2 | TGTGCCAGCAGCTTAGGATCCCTAGCGGGGGGGTATCAAGAGACCCAGTACTTC | CASSLGSLAGGYQETQYF
- | TRBJ2-5 | TRBV7-8 | - | TGTGCCAGCAGCTTATACGACAGCCAAGAGACCCAGTACTTC | CASSLYDSQETQYF
- | TRBJ2-2 | TRBV5-8 | TRBD2 | TGTGCCAGCAGCAGCGCACTAGCGGGGGGACGCACCGGGGAGCTGTTTTTT | CASSSALAGGRTGELFF
- | TRBJ1-2 | TRBV2 | TRBD1 | TGTGCCAGCAGCCGGGACAGGGGGGACTATGGCTACACCTTC | CASSRDRGDYGYTF
- | TRBJ1-1 | TRBV5-1 | - | TGCGCCAGCAGCTTCACATACAGGGACACTGAAGCTTTCTTT | CASSFTYRDTEAFF
- | TRBJ1-5 | TRBV7-9 | - | TGTGCCAGCAGCTTAGCCCAGGGCGAGGATCAGCCCCAGCATTTT | CASSLAQGEDQPQHF
few | TRBJ2-6 | TRBV7-2 | - | TGTGCCAGCAGCTTCGGGGGAGCTGGGGCCAACGTCCTGACTTTC | CASSFGGAGANVLTF
- | TRBJ1-6 | TRBV11-3 | TRBD1 | TGTGCCAGCAGCTCAGGGACAGGGTATAATTCACCCCTCCACTTT | CASSSGTGYNSPLHF
- | TRBJ1-2 | TRBV12-5 | TRBD1 | TGTGCTAGTGGTTTGGTACGTGGAGGGGGCGGATATGGCTACACCTTC | CASGLVRGGGGYGYTF
- | TRBJ2-7 | TRBV5-6 | - | TGTGCCAGCACCTATCTTATAGGGGAAACCTCCTACGAGCAGTACTTC | CASTYLIGETSYEQYF
- | TRBJ1-2 | TRBV12-2 | - | TGTGCAAGTCGCTCACGGGGGGGTGGAGTCTATGGCTACACCTTC | CASRSRGGGVYGYTF
- | TRBJ2-5 | TRBV10-1 | - | TGCGCCAGCAGTGAGTCGACGGGTGTTGGAGAGACCCAGTACTTC | CASSESTGVGETQYF
- | TRBJ1-4 | TRBV5-8 | TRBD1 | TGTGCCAGCAGTATTTCAAGACCGGGACAGGCGGGTACTAATGAAAAACTGTTTTTT | CASSISRPGQAGTNEKLFF
- | TRBJ2-7 | TRBV7-9 | TRBD1 | TGTGCCAGCAGCTGGAAACCGGGACAGGGAGACTACGAGCAGTACTTC | CASSWKPGQGDYEQYF
- | TRBJ2-2 | TRBV24-1 | - | TGTGCCACCAGTGACCCGGGACTGGGGAACACCGGGGAGCTGTTTTTT | CATSDPGLGNTGELFF
- | TRBJ2-5 | TRBV4-1 | - | TGCGCCAGCAGCCTGATACAGGGAGCAGAGACCCAGTACTTC | CASSLIQGAETQYF
few | TRBJ2-7 | TRBV12-5 | TRBD2 | TGTGCTAGTGGTTTGGGGCCTAGCGGGGGGACATCCTACGAGCAGTACTTC | CASGLGPSGGTSYEQYF
- | TRBJ2-1 | TRBV7-9 | - | TGTGCCAGCACTCCGAGCTCCTACAATGAGCAGTTCTTC | CASTPSSYNEQFF
- | TRBJ1-6 | TRBV18 | - | TGTGCCAGCTCATCCCGGGAGGAAGGGAATTCACCCCTCCACTTT | CASSSREEGNSPLHF
- | TRBJ1-5 | TRBV6-6 | - | TGTGCCACTATATTTCATGGCCAGGGCAATCAGCCCCAGCATTTT | CATIFHGQGNQPQHF